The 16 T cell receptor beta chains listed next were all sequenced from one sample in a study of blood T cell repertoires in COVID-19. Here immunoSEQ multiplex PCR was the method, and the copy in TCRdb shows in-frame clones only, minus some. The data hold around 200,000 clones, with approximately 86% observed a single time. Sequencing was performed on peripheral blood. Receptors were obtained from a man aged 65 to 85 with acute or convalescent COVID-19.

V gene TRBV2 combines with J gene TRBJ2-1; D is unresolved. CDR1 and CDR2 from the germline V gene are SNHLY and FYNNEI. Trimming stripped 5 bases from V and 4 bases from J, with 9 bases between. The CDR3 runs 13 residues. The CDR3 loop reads CASSPGPYNEQFF. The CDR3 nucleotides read TGTGCCAGCAGTCCTGGGCCGTACAATGAGCAGTTCTTC.

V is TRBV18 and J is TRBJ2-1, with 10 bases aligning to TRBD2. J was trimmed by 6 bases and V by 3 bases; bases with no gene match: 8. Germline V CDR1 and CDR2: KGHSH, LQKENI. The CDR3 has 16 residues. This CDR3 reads CASSPLGSGGANEQFF. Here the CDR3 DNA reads TGTGCCAGCTCACCCCTGGGGAGCGGGGGGGCCAATGAGCAGTTCTTC.

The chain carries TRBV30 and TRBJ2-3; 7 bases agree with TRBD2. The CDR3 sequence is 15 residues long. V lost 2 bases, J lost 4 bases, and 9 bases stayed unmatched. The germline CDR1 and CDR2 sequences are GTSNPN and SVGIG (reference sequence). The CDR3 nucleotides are TGTGCCTGGAGTATTTCGGCGGGAGTAGCAGATACGCAGTATTTT. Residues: CAWSISAGVADTQYF.

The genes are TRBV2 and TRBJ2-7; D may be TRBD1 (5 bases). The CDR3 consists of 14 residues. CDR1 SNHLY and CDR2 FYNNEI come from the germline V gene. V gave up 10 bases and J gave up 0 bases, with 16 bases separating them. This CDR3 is CATTRQGLSYEQYF. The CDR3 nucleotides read TGTGCCACCACGAGGCAGGGCCTCTCCTACGAGCAGTACTTC.

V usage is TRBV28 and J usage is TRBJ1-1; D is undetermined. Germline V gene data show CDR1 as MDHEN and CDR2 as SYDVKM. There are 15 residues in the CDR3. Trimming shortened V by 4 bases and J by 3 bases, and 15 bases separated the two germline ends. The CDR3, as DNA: TGTGCCAGCAGTTGGGTCCACCAGCGGGACACTGAAGCTTTCTTT. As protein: CASSWVHQRDTEAFF.

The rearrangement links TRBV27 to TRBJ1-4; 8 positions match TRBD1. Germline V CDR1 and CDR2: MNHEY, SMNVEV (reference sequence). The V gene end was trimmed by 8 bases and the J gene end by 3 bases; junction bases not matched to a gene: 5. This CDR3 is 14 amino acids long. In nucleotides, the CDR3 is TGTGCCAGCGGTGACAGGGGCCCTAATGAAAAACTGTTTTTT. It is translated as CASGDRGPNEKLFF.

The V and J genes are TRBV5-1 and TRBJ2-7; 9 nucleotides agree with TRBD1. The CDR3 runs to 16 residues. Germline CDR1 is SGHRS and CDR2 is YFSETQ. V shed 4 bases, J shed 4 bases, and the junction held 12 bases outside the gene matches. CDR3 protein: CASSRGGQGLTYEQYF. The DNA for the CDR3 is TGCGCCAGCAGCAGGGGAGGACAGGGGCTAACTTACGAGCAGTACTTC.

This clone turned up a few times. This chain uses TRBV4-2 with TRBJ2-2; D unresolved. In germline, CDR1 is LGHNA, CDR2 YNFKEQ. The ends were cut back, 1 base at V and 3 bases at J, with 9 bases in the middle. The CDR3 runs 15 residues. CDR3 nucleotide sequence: TGTGCCAGCAGCCAAGTTGAGGCCGACACCGGGGAGCTGTTTTTT. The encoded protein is CASSQVEADTGELFF.

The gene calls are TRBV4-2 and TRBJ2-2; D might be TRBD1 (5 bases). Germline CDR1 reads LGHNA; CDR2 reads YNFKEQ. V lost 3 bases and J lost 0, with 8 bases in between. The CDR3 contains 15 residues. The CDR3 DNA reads TGTGCCAGCAGCCATAGGGGCGCGAACACCGGGGAGCTGTTTTTT. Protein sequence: CASSHRGANTGELFF.

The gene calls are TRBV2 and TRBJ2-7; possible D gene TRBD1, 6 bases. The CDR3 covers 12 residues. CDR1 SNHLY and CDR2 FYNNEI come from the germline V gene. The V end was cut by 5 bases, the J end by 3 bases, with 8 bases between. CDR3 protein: CASSLQGYEQYF. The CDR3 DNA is TGTGCCAGCAGTCTACAGGGCTACGAGCAGTACTTC.

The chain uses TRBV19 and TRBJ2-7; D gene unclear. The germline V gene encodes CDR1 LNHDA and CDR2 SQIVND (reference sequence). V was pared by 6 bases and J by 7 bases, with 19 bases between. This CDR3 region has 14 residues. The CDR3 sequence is CASSLLGAPWEQYF. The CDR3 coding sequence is TGTGCCAGTAGCCTCCTCGGAGCCCCCTGGGAGCAGTACTTC. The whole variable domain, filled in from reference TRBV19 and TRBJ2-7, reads DGGITQSPKYLFRKEGQNVTLSCEQNLNHDAMYWYRQDPGQGLRLIYYSQIVNDFQKGDIAEGYSVSREKKESFPLTVTSAQKNPTAFYLCASSLLGAPWEQYFGPGTRLTVT.

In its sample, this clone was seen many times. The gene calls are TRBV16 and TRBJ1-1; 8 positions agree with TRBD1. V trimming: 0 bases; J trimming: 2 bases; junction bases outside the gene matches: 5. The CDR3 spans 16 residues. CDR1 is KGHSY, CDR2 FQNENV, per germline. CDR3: CASSQSPGQVNTEAFF. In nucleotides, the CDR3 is TGTGCCAGCAGCCAATCCCCGGGACAGGTAAACACTGAAGCTTTCTTT. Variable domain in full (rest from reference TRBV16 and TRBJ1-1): GEEVAQTPKHLVRGEGQKAKLYCAPIKGHSYVFWYQQVLKNEFKFLISFQNENVFDETGMPKERFSAKCLPNSPCSLEIQATKLEDSAVYFCASSQSPGQVNTEAFFGQGTRLTVV.

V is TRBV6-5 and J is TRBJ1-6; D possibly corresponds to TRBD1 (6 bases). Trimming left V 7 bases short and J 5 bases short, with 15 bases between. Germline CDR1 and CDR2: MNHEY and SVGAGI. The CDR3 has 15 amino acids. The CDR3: CASTGRTANNSPLHF. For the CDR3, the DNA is TGTGCCAGCACCGGACGGACAGCTAATAATTCACCCCTCCACTTT.

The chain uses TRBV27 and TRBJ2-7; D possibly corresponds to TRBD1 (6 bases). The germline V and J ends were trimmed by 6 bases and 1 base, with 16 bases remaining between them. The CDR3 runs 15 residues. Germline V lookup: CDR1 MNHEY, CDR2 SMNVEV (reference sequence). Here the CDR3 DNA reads TGTGCCAGCAGGGCAGCAGTAACAGGGTCCTACGAGCAGTACTTC. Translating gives CASRAAVTGSYEQYF.

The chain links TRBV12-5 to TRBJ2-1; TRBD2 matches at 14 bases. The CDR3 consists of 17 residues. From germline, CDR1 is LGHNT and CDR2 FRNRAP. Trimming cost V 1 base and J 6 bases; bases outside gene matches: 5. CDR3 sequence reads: CASGLARTSGGFNEQFF. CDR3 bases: TGTGCTAGTGGTTTGGCTCGGACTAGCGGGGGGTTCAATGAGCAGTTCTTC. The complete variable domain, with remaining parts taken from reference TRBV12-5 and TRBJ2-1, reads DARVTQTPRHKVTEMGQEVTMRCQPILGHNTVFWYRQTMMQGLELLAYFRNRAPLDDSGMPKDRFSAEMPDATLATLKIQPSEPRDSAVYFCASGLARTSGGFNEQFFGPGTRLTVL.

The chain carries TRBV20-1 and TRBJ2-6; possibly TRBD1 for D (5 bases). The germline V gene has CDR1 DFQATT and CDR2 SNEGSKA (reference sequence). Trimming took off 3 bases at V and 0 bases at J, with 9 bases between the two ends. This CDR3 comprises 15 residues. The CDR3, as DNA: TGCAGTGCTAGTGGCAGGGACTCTGGGGCCAACGTCCTGACTTTC. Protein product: CSASGRDSGANVLTF.